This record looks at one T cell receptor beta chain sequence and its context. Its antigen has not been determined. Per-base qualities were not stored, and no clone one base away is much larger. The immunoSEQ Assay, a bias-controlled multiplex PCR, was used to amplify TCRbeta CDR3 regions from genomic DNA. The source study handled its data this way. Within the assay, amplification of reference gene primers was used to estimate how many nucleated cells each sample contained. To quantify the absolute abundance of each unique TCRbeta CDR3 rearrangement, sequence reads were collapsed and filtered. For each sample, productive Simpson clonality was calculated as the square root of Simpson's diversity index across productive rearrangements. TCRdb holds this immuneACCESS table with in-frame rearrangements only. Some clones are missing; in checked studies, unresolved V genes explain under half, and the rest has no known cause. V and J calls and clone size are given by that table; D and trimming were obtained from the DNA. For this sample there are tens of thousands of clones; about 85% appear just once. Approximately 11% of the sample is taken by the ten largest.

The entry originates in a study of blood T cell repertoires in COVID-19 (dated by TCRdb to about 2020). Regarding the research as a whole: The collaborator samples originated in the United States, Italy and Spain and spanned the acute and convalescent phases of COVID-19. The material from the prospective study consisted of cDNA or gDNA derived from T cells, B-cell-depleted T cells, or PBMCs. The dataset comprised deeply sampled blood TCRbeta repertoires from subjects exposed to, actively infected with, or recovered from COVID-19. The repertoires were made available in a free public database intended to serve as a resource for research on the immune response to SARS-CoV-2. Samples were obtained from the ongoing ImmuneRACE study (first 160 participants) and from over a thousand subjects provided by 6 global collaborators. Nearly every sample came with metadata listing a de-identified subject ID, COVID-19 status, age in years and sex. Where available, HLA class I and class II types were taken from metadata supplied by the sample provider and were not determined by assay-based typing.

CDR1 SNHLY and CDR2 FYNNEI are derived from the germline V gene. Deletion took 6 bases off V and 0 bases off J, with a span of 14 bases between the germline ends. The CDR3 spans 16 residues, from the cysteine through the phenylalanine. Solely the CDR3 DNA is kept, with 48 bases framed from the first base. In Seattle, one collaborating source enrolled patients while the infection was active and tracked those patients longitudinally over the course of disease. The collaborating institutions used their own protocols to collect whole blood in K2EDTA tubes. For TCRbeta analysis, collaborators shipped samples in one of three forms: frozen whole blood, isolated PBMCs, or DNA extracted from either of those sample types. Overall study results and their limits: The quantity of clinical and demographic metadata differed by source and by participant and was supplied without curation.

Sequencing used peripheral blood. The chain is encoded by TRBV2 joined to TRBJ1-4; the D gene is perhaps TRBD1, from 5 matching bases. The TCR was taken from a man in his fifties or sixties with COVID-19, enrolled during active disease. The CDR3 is CASRTPQGTTNEKLFF. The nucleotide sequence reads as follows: TGTGCCAGCAGAACCCCCCAGGGAACAACTAATGAAAAACTGTTTTTT. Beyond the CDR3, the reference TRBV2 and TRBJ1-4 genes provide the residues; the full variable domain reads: EPEVTQTPSHQVTQMGQEVILRCVPISNHLYFYWYRQILGQKVEFLVSFYNNEISEKSEIFDDQFSVERPDGSNFTLKIRSTKLEDSAMYFCASRTPQGTTNEKLFFGSGTQLSVL.